This is a list of T cell receptor beta chains from one sample in a study of CD8 T cells in Susac syndrome. TCRdb reprocessed the immunoSEQ multiplex PCR reads with MiXCR, giving one entry per CDR3 protein. The table has approximately 150,000 distinct CDR3 sequences, about 93% seen once; the top ten hold around 0.097%. Material: CD4+ T cells from PBMCs. Receptors were obtained from a human donor with multiple sclerosis. Both conserved end residues are part of each CDR3. The D gene is left open where the match is weak. A clone size is listed for some rows: how often the clone was seen (once, few, many), or a class if it is expanded.

CASRSSGKNQPQHF TGTGCCAGCAGGTCTTCCGGGAAGAATCAGCCCCAGCATTTT TRBJ1-5 TRBV12-3/TRBV12-4 - - 14
CASSPEITGDAYNEQFF TGCGCCAGCAGCCCGGAAATCACAGGCGACGCCTACAATGAGCAGTTCTTC TRBJ2-1 TRBV4-3 - - 17
CSVLKGLAGTYNEQFF TGCAGTGTTCTTAAGGGACTAGCGGGTACTTACAATGAGCAGTTCTTC TRBJ2-1 TRBV20-1 - TRBD2 16
CASSRGQGPYEQYF TGTGCCAGCAGCCGCGGACAGGGCCCCTACGAGCAGTACTTC TRBJ2-7 TRBV7-2 few TRBD1 14
CASSLLSSGLETQYF TGTGCCAGCAGTTTATTGTCATCGGGCCTGGAGACCCAGTACTTC TRBJ2-5 TRBV27 - - 15
CASSRGAQETQYF TGTGCCAGCTCACGGGGGGCCCAAGAGACCCAGTACTTC TRBJ2-5 TRBV18 few - 13
CASSYALRTDNEQFF TGTGCCAGCAGTTACGCTCTCAGGACAGACAATGAGCAGTTCTTC TRBJ2-1 TRBV6-5 - - 15
CSARGGGNTEAFF TGCAGTGCTAGAGGAGGAGGGAACACTGAAGCTTTCTTT TRBJ1-1 TRBV20-1 - - 13
CASRRDTWNTF TGTGCCAGCAGACGGGACACTTGGAACACCTTC TRBJ1-2 TRBV28 - - 11
CAWIPLRGQGNYGCTF TGTGCCTGGATCCCTCTCCGGGGACAGGGAAACTATGGCTGCACCTTC TRBJ1-2 TRBV30 - TRBD1 16